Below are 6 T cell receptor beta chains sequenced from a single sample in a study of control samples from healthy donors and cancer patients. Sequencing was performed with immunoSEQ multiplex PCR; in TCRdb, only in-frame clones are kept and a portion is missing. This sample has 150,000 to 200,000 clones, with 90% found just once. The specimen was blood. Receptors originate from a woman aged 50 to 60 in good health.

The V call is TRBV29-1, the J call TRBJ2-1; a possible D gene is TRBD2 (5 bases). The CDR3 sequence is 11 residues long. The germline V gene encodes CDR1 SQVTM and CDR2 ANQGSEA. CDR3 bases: TGCGAGGTTAGCGAGTACAATGAGCAGTTCTTC. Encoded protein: CEVSEYNEQFF.

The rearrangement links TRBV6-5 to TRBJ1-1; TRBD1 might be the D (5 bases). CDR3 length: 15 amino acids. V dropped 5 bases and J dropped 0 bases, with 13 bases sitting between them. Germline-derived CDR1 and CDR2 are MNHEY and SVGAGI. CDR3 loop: CASSPGRNMNTEAFF. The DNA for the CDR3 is TGTGCCAGCAGTCCAGGGAGGAACATGAACACTGAAGCTTTCTTT.

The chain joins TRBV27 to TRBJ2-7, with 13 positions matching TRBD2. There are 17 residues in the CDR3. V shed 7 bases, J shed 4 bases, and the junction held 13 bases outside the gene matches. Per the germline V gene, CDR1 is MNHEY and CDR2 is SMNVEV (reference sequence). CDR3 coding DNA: TGTGCCAGCACCATACAGGGACTAGCGGGAAGTAGTTACGAGCAGTACTTC. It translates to CASTIQGLAGSSYEQYF.

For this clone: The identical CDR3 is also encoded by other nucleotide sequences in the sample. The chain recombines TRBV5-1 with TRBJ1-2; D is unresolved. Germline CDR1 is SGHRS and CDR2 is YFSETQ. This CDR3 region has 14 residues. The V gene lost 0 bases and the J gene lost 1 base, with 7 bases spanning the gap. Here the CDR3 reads CASSLGGGNYGYTF. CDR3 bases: TGCGCCAGCAGCTTGGGAGGAGGTAACTATGGCTACACCTTC.

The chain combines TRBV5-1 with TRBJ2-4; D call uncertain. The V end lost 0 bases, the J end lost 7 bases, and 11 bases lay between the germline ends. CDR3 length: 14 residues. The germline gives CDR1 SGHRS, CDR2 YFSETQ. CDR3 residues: CASSLDSVGNIQYF. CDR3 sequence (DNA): TGCGCCAGCAGCTTGGATTCGGTTGGGAACATTCAGTACTTC.

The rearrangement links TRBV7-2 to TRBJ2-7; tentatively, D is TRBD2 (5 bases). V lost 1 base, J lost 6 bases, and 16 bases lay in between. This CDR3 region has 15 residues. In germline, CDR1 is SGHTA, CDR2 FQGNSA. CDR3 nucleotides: TGTGCCAGCAGCTTAGAGTCCCGGGTGGCGGGCGAGCAGTACTTC. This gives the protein CASSLESRVAGEQYF.